This T cell receptor beta chain was captured in a study of blood T cell repertoires in COVID-19. Study as a whole: Acute and convalescent COVID-19 specimens originated in the United States, Italy and Spain. The cDNA or gDNA used as material had been derived from T cells, B-cell-depleted T cells, or PBMCs.

In the original analysis: How many nucleated cells were present was estimated from reference gene primer amplification. The data were produced by immunoSEQ multiplex PCR, yet TCRdb's version contains in-frame clones alone and is incomplete. V, J and clone size are those of that table, while D and trimming were read from the DNA. The data contain approximately 100,000 clones, approximately 84% of them singletons. This clone was seen once. This CDR3 is 14 amino acids long. V lost 5 bases to trimming and J lost 4 bases, with 12 bases between them. Germline V gene lookup returns CDR1 LNHNV and CDR2 YYDKDF (reference sequence).

This chain links TRBV15 with TRBJ1-3; D is perhaps TRBD1 (6 bases). The sequenced sample was peripheral blood. This sequence originates from a human donor in a cohort sampled during active COVID-19. CDR3 in DNA: TGTGCCACCAGCGTTGGACAGCCAGGAAACACCATATATTTT. It encodes CATSVGQPGNTIYF.